This TCR beta chain was obtained from a study of cytomegalovirus exposure and HLA in healthy donors. Whole-study results and caveats: It has been reported that TCR beta sequences accurately predicted the HLA-A and HLA-B alleles of most subjects. In vitro, three CMV-associated chains proved specific for CMV antigens. The authors judged a highly shared variant cluster likely a sequencing artifact.

Vbeta (60) and Jbeta (13) primers were used in the PCR. Measured with immunoSEQ multiplex PCR; TCRdb has only the in-frame clones, and not every one. The table shows tens of thousands of clones, with about 60% occurring only once. The CDR3 is 14 residues long. V was pared by 2 bases and J by 6 bases, with 3 bases of the junction left unmatched. Germline V gene lookup returns CDR1 GTSNPN and CDR2 SVGIG (reference sequence). Comment on this clone: The antigen is undetermined.

Source material: PBMCs. V and J are TRBV30 and TRBJ2-2, with TRBD2 matching 10 bases. The clonotype comes from a man in his forties or fifties in good health and CMV-seropositive. The CDR3 nucleotides are TGTGCCTGGAGTAGCGGGGGGGCGGCCGGGGAGCTGTTTTTT. It is translated as CAWSSGGAAGELFF.